This is a list of T cell receptor beta chains from one sample in a study of Ad26.COV2.S vaccination and SARS-CoV-2 variants. Repertoires were generated with immunoSEQ multiplex PCR, while TCRdb's copy carries only in-frame clones and drops some. The sample holds a few hundred thousand clones, 92% seen once. The sequences come from peripheral blood, collected in a trial of Ad26.COV2.S vaccine versus placebo. All receptors come from a person aged 18-60 years who received the Ad26.COV2.S COVID-19 vaccine or a placebo. Both conserved end residues are trimmed from each CDR3.

V: TRBV15
CDR3: ATSRNQGLGRETQY

V: TRBV5-5
CDR3: ASSLAGGWGYT

V: TRBV9
CDR3: ASSVGQHYGYT

V: TRBV28
CDR3: ASRGLSLRTDDEKLF

V: TRBV3-1/TRBV3-2
CDR3: ASSPWTSLAGYT

V: TRBV27
CDR3: ASSAEPPRFMSSYNEQF

V: TRBV7-2
CDR3: ASSAGTGGGTQY

V: TRBV27
CDR3: ASSLMGGGQPQH

V: TRBV6-2/TRBV6-3
CDR3: ASSLFWGAPNNSPLH

V: TRBV29-1
CDR3: SVDGVDGDTQY

V: TRBV6-4
CDR3: ASSSQGRYGYT

V: TRBV5-6
CDR3: ASFGIGYTGELF

V: TRBV7-8
CDR3: ASRRGYSDDGNTIY

V: TRBV19
CDR3: ASRKGTGNTEAF

V: TRBV7-2
CDR3: ASSLDLASDTQY

V: TRBV12-2
CDR3: ASRPGTEHEAF

V: TRBV23-1
CDR3: ASSQSSPSSFETQY

V: TRBV5-5
CDR3: ASSTGTGGRETQY

V: TRBV3-1/TRBV3-2
CDR3: ASSLVTGTGRAGYT

V: TRBV19
CDR3: ASSTLGVGSPLH

V: TRBV4-3
CDR3: ASSQEWWGSYEQY

V: TRBV6-1
CDR3: ASSESWDNLRSYT

V: TRBV11-2
CDR3: ASSVRDSGLAGGELF

V: TRBV25-1
CDR3: AVSSSTDTQY

V: TRBV4-3
CDR3: ASSQSRDSNQPQH

V: TRBV7-2
CDR3: ASSLVVVRVNTEAF

V: TRBV3-1/TRBV3-2
CDR3: ASRWTGKNTEAF

V: TRBV19
CDR3: ASSIARGDNEQY

V: TRBV25-1
CDR3: ASLPTSGRIYEQY

V: TRBV10-3
CDR3: AISESSRGLNTEAF

V: TRBV7-8
CDR3: ASSLVVGRGDSPLH

V: TRBV6-2/TRBV6-3
CDR3: ASSPGTAPLGTDTQY

V: TRBV4-1
CDR3: ASSQPGQKYGYT

V: TRBV7-6
CDR3: ASSLGYGTDTYNEQF

V: TRBV6-4
CDR3: ASREDRGRHNEQF

V: TRBV28
CDR3: ASSWGQPQH

V: TRBV30
CDR3: AWSRGRGAYGYT

V: TRBV6-5
CDR3: ASIKPRNMNTEAF

V: TRBV3-1/TRBV3-2
CDR3: ASSYSYVVQSLYGYT

V: TRBV6-2/TRBV6-3
CDR3: ASSYVGDQPQH

V: TRBV3-1/TRBV3-2
CDR3: ASSQKNGGGLYSNQPQH